This passage covers 17 T cell receptor beta chains from one sample sequenced in a study of human thymus T cells. Data came from immunoSEQ multiplex PCR; TCRdb stores just in-frame clones and leaves some out. This sample has about 46,000 clones, with about 95% found just once. Sequencing used blood. The source is a girl younger than two with a congenital heart defect but otherwise immunologically healthy.

The DNA for the CDR3 is TGTGCCACCAGCAGAGGGCTAGCGGGAGCCCTAGTGTACAATGAGCAGTTCTTC. Its translation: CATSRGLAGALVYNEQFF. This chain connects TRBV15 to TRBJ2-1, with 10 bases lining up with TRBD2. V gave up 1 base and J gave up 4 bases; unmatched junction bases: 10. Germline CDR1 is LNHNV and CDR2 is YYDKDF (reference sequence). The CDR3 is 18 residues long.

CDR3 region: CASRRGRTGELFF. CDR3 in DNA: TGTGCCAGCAGGAGAGGGAGGACCGGGGAGCTGTTTTTT. The chain has TRBV28 and TRBJ2-2, with D perhaps TRBD2 (6 bases). The V end was cut by 6 bases, the J end by 5 bases, with 10 bases between. This CDR3 has 13 amino acids. Germline values: CDR1 MDHEN, CDR2 SYDVKM.

V usage is TRBV7-9 and J usage is TRBJ2-7; 12 nucleotides match TRBD2. Germline loops: CDR1 SEHNR, CDR2 FQNEAQ (reference sequence). There are 15 residues in the CDR3. V was clipped by 1 base and J by 2 bases; unmatched bases: 0. The CDR3 spells CASSLGLAGAYEQYF. In DNA form, the CDR3 reads TGTGCCAGCAGCTTAGGACTAGCGGGAGCCTACGAGCAGTACTTC.

This clone was found once. J is TRBJ1-3 and V is TRBV18; TRBD1 aligns across 10 bases. Germline loops: CDR1 KGHSH, CDR2 LQKENI. The CDR3 totals 18 residues. With 1 base clipped from V and 2 bases from J, the junction kept 8 bases outside the gene matches. The CDR3 sequence is CASSPLFGTGEAGNTIYF. CDR3 nucleotide sequence: TGTGCCAGCTCACCACTGTTCGGGACAGGGGAGGCTGGAAACACCATATATTTT.

Comments on this clone: The junction and the germline gene differ at one end; a read error may be behind it. CDR3 loop: CASNLDASGPPSYNEQFF. The CDR3 nucleotides are TGCGCCAGCAACTTGGACGCCAGCGGCCCCCCCTCCTACAATGAGCAGTTCTTC. The V and J genes are TRBV5-1 and TRBJ2-1, with D tentatively TRBD2 (5 bases). CDR3 length: 18 residues. The germline V gene encodes CDR1 SGHRS and CDR2 YFSETQ. Based on the CDR3 plus reference TRBV5-1 and TRBJ2-1, the full variable domain is KAGVTQTPRYLIKTRGQQVTLSCSPISGHRSVSWYQQTPGQGLQFLFEYFSETQRNKGNFPGRFSGRQFSNSRSEMNVSTLELGDSALYLCASNLDASGPPSYNEQFFGPGTRLTVL.

This chain uses TRBV7-3 with TRBJ1-5; 7 bases fit TRBD1. V shed 2 bases, J shed 3 bases, and the junction held 13 bases outside the gene matches. The CDR3 extends over 18 amino acids. Germline CDR1 reads SGHTA; CDR2 reads FQGTGA. In nucleotides, the CDR3 is TGTGCCAGCAGCTTACCTCGACAGGGAAGGGCCCCCAATCAGCCCCAGCATTTT. Protein: CASSLPRQGRAPNQPQHF.

This clone was recorded once. The chain carries TRBV20-1 and TRBJ2-3; D remains unclear. V lost 6 bases, J lost 14 bases, and 9 bases lay in between. The CDR3 is 8 residues long. Germline CDR1 reads DFQATT; CDR2 reads SNEGSKA (reference sequence). CDR3 protein: CSAQKGYF. As DNA, the CDR3 is TGCAGTGCCCAGAAGGGGTATTTT.

V and J are TRBV19 and TRBJ1-5; 7 nucleotides line up with TRBD1. Germline CDR1 LNHDA, CDR2 SQIVND (reference sequence). Trimming took 3 bases from V and 1 from J; bases not matched to a gene: 12. CDR3 length: 18 residues. The CDR3 reads CASSINRGKRWSNQPQHF. Written as DNA, the CDR3 is TGTGCCAGTAGTATCAACAGGGGTAAGAGGTGGAGCAATCAGCCCCAGCATTTT.

The chain couples TRBV5-1 to TRBJ2-1; D is possibly TRBD2 (5 bases). V was pared by 3 bases and J by 4 bases, with 20 bases between. CDR3 length: 17 amino acids. CDR1 and CDR2 from the germline V gene are SGHRS and YFSETQ. The CDR3 sequence: CASSYVGLVRRYNEQFF. The CDR3 nucleotides read TGCGCCAGCAGCTACGTAGGGCTCGTTCGGAGGTACAATGAGCAGTTCTTC. Full variable domain (missing parts from reference TRBV5-1 and TRBJ2-1): KAGVTQTPRYLIKTRGQQVTLSCSPISGHRSVSWYQQTPGQGLQFLFEYFSETQRNKGNFPGRFSGRQFSNSRSEMNVSTLELGDSALYLCASSYVGLVRRYNEQFFGPGTRLTVL.

The gene calls are TRBV7-2 and TRBJ2-4, with D uncertain. CDR1 is SGHTA, CDR2 FQGNSA, per germline. V lost 2 bases to trimming and J lost 5 bases, with 13 bases between them. The CDR3 is made up of 15 amino acids. Written as DNA, the CDR3 is TGTGCCAGCAGCTTACCGAACCGCCGGGAAAACATTCAGTACTTC. Its translation: CASSLPNRRENIQYF.

The genes are TRBV7-8 and TRBJ2-2; 9 bases align to TRBD2. The CDR3 runs 17 residues. CDR1 and CDR2 (germline): SGHVS, FQNEAQ. With 1 base clipped from V and 6 bases from J, the junction kept 9 bases outside the gene matches. CDR3 nucleotides: TGTGCCAGCAGCTTAGTTGGGTGGACTAGCGTCTCCGGGGAGCTGTTTTTT. This translates into CASSLVGWTSVSGELFF.

This clone was counted a single time. This chain connects TRBV7-2 to TRBJ2-7; TRBD1 agrees at 10 bases. The V gene's germline CDR1 is SGHTA and CDR2 FQGNSA. V lost 4 bases to trimming and J lost 2 bases; unmatched junction nucleotides: 8. The CDR3 totals 16 residues. This CDR3 is CASSSTAGTGAYEQYF. DNA of the CDR3: TGTGCCAGCAGCTCGACTGCCGGGACAGGGGCCTACGAGCAGTACTTC.

The chain uses TRBV5-4 and TRBJ2-2; possible D gene TRBD1, 6 bases. There are 15 residues in the CDR3. V was cut by 3 bases and J by 1 base, with 10 bases left in between. Germline lookup yields CDR1 SGHNT and CDR2 YYREEE (reference sequence). The CDR3 DNA reads TGTGCCAGCAGCTCCGGGACAAGGAACACCGGGGAGCTGTTTTTT. This sequence encodes CASSSGTRNTGELFF. Drawing the rest from reference TRBV5-4 and TRBJ2-2, the complete variable domain is ETGVTQSPTHLIKTRGQQVTLRCSSQSGHNTVSWYQQALGQGPQFIFQYYREEENGRGNFPPRFSGLQFPNYSSELNVNALELDDSALYLCASSSGTRNTGELFFGEGSRLTVL.

V usage is TRBV6-1 and J usage is TRBJ2-1; 9 bases align to TRBD2. The germline CDR1 and CDR2 sequences are MNHNS and SASEGT. The junction had 5 bases not matched to a gene; V was cut back by 8 bases and J by 6 bases. This CDR3 spans 13 amino acids. The CDR3 coding sequence is TGTGCCAGCCGGCGACTAGCGGTCAATGAGCAGTTCTTC. Amino acids: CASRRLAVNEQFF.

The chain's CDR3 is CASSLSGTHLNTIYF. The CDR3 bases are TGTGCCAGCAGCCTCAGCGGGACACACTTAAACACCATATATTTT. The rearrangement links TRBV11-2 to TRBJ1-3, with D maybe TRBD1 (6 bases). CDR1 and CDR2 (germline): SGHAT, FQNNGV. V lost 5 bases and J 6 bases, leaving 17 bases between the germline ends. The CDR3 is 15 residues long.

This chain links TRBV14 with TRBJ2-1; 13 bases are shared with TRBD2. Trimming removed 4 bases from V and 2 bases from J; junction bases left unmatched: 2. The CDR3 spans 16 residues. The germline gives CDR1 SGHDN, CDR2 FVKESK. The CDR3 here is CASSPGLAGAYNEQFF. The DNA for the CDR3 is TGTGCCAGCAGCCCCGGACTAGCGGGGGCCTACAATGAGCAGTTCTTC.

The chain links TRBV11-2 to TRBJ2-1, with D perhaps matching TRBD2 (5 bases). Trimming cost V 8 bases and J 8 bases, with 28 bases left between them. CDR3 length: 17 amino acids. The germline gives CDR1 SGHAT, CDR2 FQNNGV. The CDR3 spells CASRKHPKRHWGDEQFF. For the CDR3, the DNA is TGTGCCAGCCGGAAACACCCTAAGCGACATTGGGGAGATGAGCAGTTCTTC.